Below, 26 T cell receptor beta chains from the same sample are listed, as sequenced in a study of cytomegalovirus exposure and HLA in healthy donors. PCR primers comprised 60 Vbeta and 13 Jbeta primers. Generated by immunoSEQ multiplex PCR, the TCRdb table keeps only in-frame clones and is missing some. The table shows 130,000 to 150,000 clones, with around 73% occurring only once. The sequenced sample was PBMCs. The source of these receptors is a female donor in good health and CMV-seronegative.

This sequence joins TRBV5-1 and TRBJ2-7; TRBD1 is a possible D gene (6 bases). This CDR3 has 15 residues. Germline lookup yields CDR1 SGHRS and CDR2 YFSETQ. Trimming left V 5 bases short and J 0 bases short, with 15 bases between. The CDR3 DNA reads as TGCGCCAGCAGATTCGGACGGGACAACTCCTACGAGCAGTACTTC. It specifies CASRFGRDNSYEQYF.

J is TRBJ2-7 and V is TRBV4-1; 12 nucleotides line up with TRBD2. This CDR3 is 19 amino acids long. The V and J ends lost 1 base and 0 bases, in that order; junction bases with no gene match: 10. Germline values: CDR1 MGHRA, CDR2 YSYEKL. CDR3 protein: CASSQARTSGASSSYEQYF. In DNA form, the CDR3 reads TGCGCCAGCAGCCAAGCCCGGACTAGCGGGGCCTCGAGCTCCTACGAGCAGTACTTC.

The chain combines TRBV5-1 with TRBJ2-1; D may be TRBD2 (6 bases). The V end was cut by 3 bases, the J end by 0 bases, with 25 bases between. The CDR3 has 20 residues. Looked up from germline, CDR1 is SGHRS and CDR2 is YFSETQ. The CDR3: CASSSPPGGAPTPSYNEQFF. CDR3 bases: TGCGCCAGCAGCTCCCCCCCGGGCGGGGCCCCCACCCCCTCCTACAATGAGCAGTTCTTC.

The V gene is TRBV19, the J gene TRBJ2-7; D is possibly TRBD2 (7 bases). The CDR3 runs 15 residues. Germline CDR1 and CDR2: LNHDA and SQIVND (reference sequence). V lost 7 bases and J 3 bases, leaving 19 bases between the germline ends. The CDR3 coding sequence is TGTGCCAGTACCTCATTCAGGGGAGGGATCTACGAGCAGTACTTC. Amino acid sequence: CASTSFRGGIYEQYF.

The chain has TRBV2 and TRBJ2-3; possible D gene TRBD2, 6 bases. This CDR3 is 14 amino acids long. From germline, CDR1 is SNHLY and CDR2 FYNNEI. V gave up 5 bases and J gave up 3 bases, with 12 bases separating them. The CDR3 DNA follows: TGTGCCAGCAGTCGGGCGGGGAAGACAGATACGCAGTATTTT. This codes for CASSRAGKTDTQYF. The whole variable domain, filled in from reference TRBV2 and TRBJ2-3, reads EPEVTQTPSHQVTQMGQEVILRCVPISNHLYFYWYRQILGQKVEFLVSFYNNEISEKSEIFDDQFSVERPDGSNFTLKIRSTKLEDSAMYFCASSRAGKTDTQYFGPGTRLTVL.

This sequence joins TRBV5-6 and TRBJ1-2; 8 nucleotides align to TRBD1. The V gene's germline CDR1 is SGHDT and CDR2 YYEEEE. Trimming cost V 3 bases and J 4 bases; bases outside gene matches: 8. The CDR3 consists of 15 residues. The chain's CDR3 is CASSYAGGAVYGYTF. The CDR3 nucleotides read TGTGCCAGCAGCTACGCAGGGGGCGCCGTCTATGGCTACACCTTC. The full variable domain, its missing parts supplied by reference TRBV5-6 and TRBJ1-2, is DAGVTQSPTHLIKTRGQQVTLRCSPKSGHDTVSWYQQALGQGPQFIFQYYEEEERQRGNFPDRFSGHQFPNYSSELNVNALLLGDSALYLCASSYAGGAVYGYTFGSGTRLTVV.

The chain combines TRBV5-6 with TRBJ1-1; D is ambiguous. The CDR3 covers 12 residues. V dropped 2 bases and J dropped 11 bases, with 13 bases sitting between them. The V gene's germline CDR1 is SGHDT and CDR2 YYEEEE. CDR3 loop: CASSLGSPRAFF. DNA for the CDR3: TGTGCCAGCAGCTTAGGAAGTCCCAGGGCTTTCTTT. Variable domain in full (rest from reference TRBV5-6 and TRBJ1-1): DAGVTQSPTHLIKTRGQQVTLRCSPKSGHDTVSWYQQALGQGPQFIFQYYEEEERQRGNFPDRFSGHQFPNYSSELNVNALLLGDSALYLCASSLGSPRAFFGQGTRLTVV.

The genes are TRBV15 and TRBJ2-7, with D unresolved. CDR1 and CDR2 from the germline V gene are LNHNV and YYDKDF (reference sequence). This CDR3 contains 16 residues. The ends were cut back, 1 base at V and 2 bases at J, with 15 bases in the middle. CDR3 sequence: CATSRGAVLSPYEQYF. In nucleotides, the CDR3 is TGTGCCACCAGCAGAGGCGCCGTCCTGTCACCCTACGAGCAGTACTTC.

This clone turned up a few times. A read error may explain this, as a much larger clone is one base away. The chain combines TRBV6-5 with TRBJ1-1; perhaps TRBD1 as D (6 bases). Trimming shortened V by 6 bases and J by 0 bases, and 8 bases separated the two germline ends. The CDR3 length is 13 residues. Germline CDR1 reads MNHEY; CDR2 reads SVGAGI. The CDR3 region is CASSDRMNTEAFF. In DNA form, the CDR3 reads TGTGCCAGCAGCGACAGGATGAACACTGAAGCTTTCTTT.

The chain joins TRBV28 to TRBJ2-1; TRBD2 matches at 8 bases. Germline values: CDR1 MDHEN, CDR2 SYDVKM. The V gene end was trimmed by 6 bases and the J gene end by 4 bases; junction bases not matched to a gene: 5. This CDR3 contains 14 residues. CDR3 amino acids: CASSFGGRYNEQFF. The CDR3 bases are TGTGCCAGCAGCTTCGGCGGGAGGTACAATGAGCAGTTCTTC.

The chain uses TRBV7-3 and TRBJ2-1; TRBD2 matches at 13 bases. The CDR3 is 15 residues long. The J segment lost 4 bases and the V segment lost 5 bases, leaving 2 bases of the junction unmatched. In germline, CDR1 is SGHTA, CDR2 FQGTGA. CDR3 coding DNA: TGTGCCAGCAGCCTGGGACTAGCGGGGTACAATGAGCAGTTCTTC. Its translation is CASSLGLAGYNEQFF.

The chain links TRBV6-1 to TRBJ1-4; tentative D call: TRBD1 (5 bases). CDR3 length: 15 residues. Germline lookup yields CDR1 MNHNS and CDR2 SASEGT. Trimming took 8 bases from V and 0 from J, leaving 13 bases between them. CDR3 residues: CASELSGTTNEKLFF. The DNA for the CDR3 is TGTGCCAGCGAGCTGTCAGGGACAACTAATGAAAAACTGTTTTTT.

This clone was recorded a few times. The rearrangement uses TRBV2 and TRBJ1-3; no clear D. Germline-derived CDR1 and CDR2 are SNHLY and FYNNEI. This CDR3 is built from 13 residues. Trimming removed 8 bases at V and 4 bases at J, with 12 bases between. The CDR3 spells CASAAVWGNTIYF. The CDR3 nucleotides are TGTGCCAGCGCGGCAGTGTGGGGAAACACCATATATTTT.

The J gene is TRBJ2-5, the V gene TRBV28; tentatively, D is TRBD1 (6 bases). The length of the CDR3 is 14 residues. Trimming shortened V by 5 bases and J by 1 base, and 11 bases separated the two germline ends. Germline CDR1 is MDHEN and CDR2 is SYDVKM. CDR3 coding DNA: TGTGCCAGCAGTACCCCGACAGGCCAAGAGACCCAGTACTTC. This codes for CASSTPTGQETQYF.

The chain links TRBV29-1 to TRBJ1-1; 10 bases map to TRBD1. J lost 11 bases, V lost 7 bases, and 13 bases had no gene match. The CDR3 has 13 amino acids. Germline V gene data show CDR1 as SQVTM and CDR2 as ANQGSEA. CDR3 amino acids: CSADPRDRGGAFF. CDR3 in DNA: TGCAGCGCAGATCCCCGGGACAGGGGTGGTGCTTTCTTT.

J is TRBJ1-1 and V is TRBV10-3; the D is unclear. The CDR3 runs to 13 residues. Trimming shortened V by 3 bases and J by 8 bases, and 13 bases separated the two germline ends. Germline assignment: CDR1 ENHRY and CDR2 SYGVKD. The CDR3: CAISDRREKEAFF. The CDR3 nucleotides are TGTGCCATCAGTGATCGCCGGGAAAAGGAAGCTTTCTTT.

The V call is TRBV7-9, the J call TRBJ2-1; 9 bases line up with TRBD2. CDR1 and CDR2 from the germline V gene are SEHNR and FQNEAQ (reference sequence). The CDR3 is 16 amino acids. The ends lost 1 base at V and 5 bases at J; junction bases unmatched: 6. The CDR3 spells CASSLGPGLAHNEQFF. In DNA form, the CDR3 reads TGTGCCAGCAGCTTAGGACCGGGACTAGCTCACAATGAGCAGTTCTTC.

Many counts were recorded for this clone. V and J are TRBV18 and TRBJ2-1; TRBD2 agrees at 12 bases. Trimming took 5 bases from V and 7 from J; bases not matched to a gene: 9. Germline CDR1 KGHSH, CDR2 LQKENI. The CDR3 totals 16 residues. CDR3: CASSSTTSGGLNEQFF. The CDR3 DNA is TGTGCCAGCTCATCCACGACTAGCGGGGGCCTTAATGAGCAGTTCTTC.

On this clone itself: Within the sample, other DNA sequences also encode this same CDR3. The chain combines TRBV15 with TRBJ1-5, with TRBD1 matching over 8 bases. CDR3 size: 14 residues. The trim removed 3 bases at V and 4 bases at J, leaving 2 bases unmatched. CDR1 is LNHNV, CDR2 YYDKDF, per germline (reference sequence). The CDR3 is CATSRDRENQPQHF. DNA of the CDR3: TGTGCCACCAGCAGGGACAGGGAAAATCAGCCCCAGCATTTT.

The gene calls are TRBV7-2 and TRBJ2-3, with 11 bases lining up with TRBD2. The V gene's germline CDR1 is SGHTA and CDR2 FQGNSA. The J segment lost 2 bases and the V segment lost 2 bases, leaving 9 bases of the junction unmatched. The CDR3 has 18 amino acids. The CDR3 nucleotides are TGTGCCAGCAGCTTAATACGACTAGCGGGGACAACCACAGATACGCAGTATTTT. It translates to CASSLIRLAGTTTDTQYF.

V is TRBV30 and J is TRBJ1-4; a weak D match, TRBD1 (5 bases). Germline V gene sequence: CDR1 GTSNPN, CDR2 SVGIG (reference sequence). CDR3 length equals 13 residues. V shed 1 base and J shed 10 bases, with 13 bases lying between them. The CDR3: CAWSEGTSGKLFF. CDR3 sequence (DNA): TGTGCCTGGAGTGAAGGGACTTCAGGAAAACTGTTTTTT.

V usage is TRBV5-4 and J usage is TRBJ2-7, with 8 positions matching TRBD2. There are 15 residues in the CDR3. Germline V gene sequence: CDR1 SGHNT, CDR2 YYREEE (reference sequence). V shed 4 bases and J 1 base; nucleotides not matched to a gene: 7. The CDR3 sequence is CASSQASGGSYEQYF. As DNA, the CDR3 is TGTGCCAGCAGCCAAGCCAGCGGGGGTTCCTACGAGCAGTACTTC.

As regards this clone: Germline is not matched at one junction end, which may reflect a read error. The V call is TRBV6-4, the J call TRBJ1-1; D call uncertain. CDR3 length: 13 residues. Germline V gene sequence: CDR1 MRHNA, CDR2 SNTAGT. The CDR3 reads CAGSDYPGAEAFF. CDR3 bases: TGTGCCGGCAGCGACTACCCGGGAGCTGAAGCTTTCTTT.

The V call is TRBV28, the J call TRBJ2-7, with D tentatively TRBD2 (6 bases). This CDR3 comprises 17 residues. V dropped 3 bases and J dropped 0 bases, with 18 bases sitting between them. Germline CDR1 reads MDHEN; CDR2 reads SYDVKM. The CDR3 region is CASSFGGAALSSYEQYF. The CDR3 bases are TGTGCCAGCAGTTTCGGGGGTGCAGCGCTGAGCTCCTACGAGCAGTACTTC.

This chain links TRBV5-1 with TRBJ2-5; D uncertain. The CDR3 runs 14 residues. V lost 0 bases, J lost 3 bases, and 9 bases lay in between. Germline V lookup: CDR1 SGHRS, CDR2 YFSETQ. CDR3 in amino acids: CASSLEIAEETQYF. CDR3 sequence (DNA): TGCGCCAGCAGCTTGGAAATAGCTGAAGAGACCCAGTACTTC.

V usage is TRBV15 and J usage is TRBJ2-7, with 10 bases lining up with TRBD2. The V and J ends lost 7 bases and 3 bases, in that order; junction bases with no gene match: 6. The CDR3 totals 14 residues. The germline gives CDR1 LNHNV, CDR2 YYDKDF (reference sequence). The CDR3 DNA sequence: TGTGCCACCAAAACAGCGGGGGGGGGCTACGAGCAGTACTTC. Translation: CATKTAGGGYEQYF.